This T cell receptor (beta chain) was sequenced during a study of T-cell reconstitution after alpha-beta-depleted transplantation in children. This CDR3 has 15 amino acids. The V gene's germline CDR1 is SGHRS and CDR2 YFSETQ. TCRbeta library preparation incorporated unique molecular identifiers. Using its own MiXCR run on the PCR reads, TCRdb lists one record per CDR3 protein. The sample includes about 420,000 distinct CDR3 sequences, about a tenth of them seen just once. Details on this clonotype: One junction end does not reproduce the germline sequence, and a read error may be involved.

Specimen: PBMCs from the stem cell graft donor, collected from the stem cell graft. The chain carries TRBV5-1 and TRBJ2-2; D gene unclear. The clonotype was recovered from a human donor who donated a stem cell graft to a child with acute myeloid leukemia. The CDR3, as DNA: TGCGCCAGCAGCTCGCTAGGACGGAACACCCGGGAGCTGTTTTTT. Its translation is CASSSLGRNTRELFF.